These 10 T cell receptor beta chains share one sample of origin, sequenced in a study of graft-versus-host responses after intestinal transplantation. Libraries were prepared by immunoSEQ multiplex PCR; TCRdb keeps only in-frame clonotypes and omits some of them. The sample has approximately 14,000 clones, about 36% seen once. The sequences come from alloreactive CD4+ T cells from a mixed lymphocyte reaction culture, collected before intestinal transplant. Subset here: CFSE-low proliferating T cells sorted from roughly 6-day pre-transplant mixed lymphocyte reaction (GvH or HvG direction). Receptor source: a human patient who received an intestinal transplant.

The chain employs TRBV19 and TRBJ2-2; 10 positions match TRBD2. V trimming: 5 bases; J trimming: 4 bases; junction bases outside the gene matches: 7. There are 16 residues in the CDR3. Germline V CDR1 and CDR2: LNHDA, SQIVND (reference sequence). In DNA form, the CDR3 reads TGTGCCAGTAGTCCCTTAGCGGGGGGATCCACCGGGGAGCTGTTTTTT. The encoded protein is CASSPLAGGSTGELFF.

Turning to this clone: The same CDR3 can be traced to other DNA sequences in this sample. The CDR3 DNA reads TGCGCCAGCAGCTCTAGCGGGGGGTCCTACAATGAGCAGTTCTTC. Protein product: CASSSSGGSYNEQFF. This chain joins TRBV5-1 and TRBJ2-1; 11 bases are shared with TRBD2. CDR1 is SGHRS and CDR2 is YFSETQ in the germline V gene. Trimming removed 3 bases from V and 1 base from J; junction bases left unmatched: 0. The CDR3 runs to 15 residues. Complete variable domain (other parts from reference TRBV5-1 and TRBJ2-1): KAGVTQTPRYLIKTRGQQVTLSCSPISGHRSVSWYQQTPGQGLQFLFEYFSETQRNKGNFPGRFSGRQFSNSRSEMNVSTLELGDSALYLCASSSSGGSYNEQFFGPGTRLTVL.

The chain combines TRBV7-2 with TRBJ1-4; the D is unclear. V lost 5 bases and J lost 0, with 13 bases in between. Germline V gene data show CDR1 as SGHTA and CDR2 as FQGNSA. The CDR3 length is 16 residues. The CDR3 sequence is CASSPQVQTTNEKLFF. The CDR3 region has the DNA TGTGCCAGCAGCCCCCAAGTCCAGACAACTAATGAAAAACTGTTTTTT.

This clone is judged medium-sized. A read error may produce the germline difference seen at one junction end. The V and J genes are TRBV18 and TRBJ1-3; D might be TRBD1 (5 bases). Per the germline V gene, CDR1 is KGHSH and CDR2 is LQKENI. There are 10 residues in the CDR3. CDR3 sequence reads: CASSVYRCHF. The CDR3 DNA reads as TGTGCCAGCTCAGTTTACAGGTGTCATTTT.

In this sample, this clone turned up a few times. The V call is TRBV27, the J call TRBJ1-1; the match to TRBD1 covers 7 bases. Germline V gene sequence: CDR1 MNHEY, CDR2 SMNVEV (reference sequence). The CDR3 is 17 amino acids. V lost 5 bases and J lost 7; bases outside the gene matches: 19. CDR3 sequence: CASSRETGHFPVGEAFF. CDR3 DNA: TGTGCCAGCAGTCGAGAGACAGGGCACTTCCCAGTGGGTGAAGCTTTCTTT.

V is TRBV18 and J is TRBJ1-1; no clear D. Germline V gives CDR1 KGHSH, CDR2 LQKENI. V dropped 3 bases and J dropped 0 bases, with 17 bases sitting between them. This CDR3 has 17 amino acids. CDR3 nucleotides: TGTGCCAGCTCACCGGATCCCTACCGGGTCCTGAACACTGAAGCTTTCTTT. This codes for CASSPDPYRVLNTEAFF.

The chain links TRBV7-9 to TRBJ2-7; a possible D gene is TRBD1 (6 bases). This CDR3 is built from 15 residues. Trimming left V 5 bases short and J 3 bases short, with 17 bases between. CDR1 is SEHNR, CDR2 FQNEAQ, per germline (reference sequence). CDR3 sequence: CASSRPSLGGYEQYF. The CDR3 nucleotides are TGTGCCAGCAGCCGCCCTAGTTTAGGGGGCTACGAGCAGTACTTC.

With regard to this clone: Other DNA sequences from this sample encode an identical CDR3 as well. The chain couples TRBV25-1 to TRBJ2-3; 9 bases map to TRBD2. V was clipped by 1 base and J by 2 bases; unmatched bases: 4. The germline V gene has CDR1 MGHDK and CDR2 SYGVNS. The CDR3 is made up of 16 amino acids. In nucleotides, the CDR3 is TGTGCCAGCAGTGAATCGCTAGCGGGATTCACAGATACGCAGTATTTT. It yields the protein CASSESLAGFTDTQYF. Full variable domain (missing parts from reference TRBV25-1 and TRBJ2-3): EADIYQTPRYLVIGTGKKITLECSQTMGHDKMYWYQQDPGMELHLIHYSYGVNSTEKGDLSSESTVSRIRTEHFPLTLESARPSHTSQYLCASSESLAGFTDTQYFGPGTRLTVL.

The genes are TRBV6-5 and TRBJ1-1; 9 bases agree with TRBD1. Per the germline V gene, CDR1 is MNHEY and CDR2 is SVGAGI. This CDR3 has 15 residues. Trimming took 7 bases from V and 7 from J; bases not matched to a gene: 13. CDR3 nucleotide sequence: TGTGCCAGCATCGTTGGGACAGGGAGATACCTTGAAGCTTTCTTT. It translates to CASIVGTGRYLEAFF.

The chain links TRBV6-5 to TRBJ2-2, with a tentative D call TRBD1 (6 bases). CDR3 length: 15 amino acids. Germline V gene sequence: CDR1 MNHEY, CDR2 SVGAGI. The V gene lost 4 bases and the J gene lost 1 base, with 10 bases spanning the gap. CDR3 DNA sequence: TGTGCCAGCAGTTCTCCGGGACAGAACACCGGGGAGCTGTTTTTT. Translated: CASSSPGQNTGELFF.